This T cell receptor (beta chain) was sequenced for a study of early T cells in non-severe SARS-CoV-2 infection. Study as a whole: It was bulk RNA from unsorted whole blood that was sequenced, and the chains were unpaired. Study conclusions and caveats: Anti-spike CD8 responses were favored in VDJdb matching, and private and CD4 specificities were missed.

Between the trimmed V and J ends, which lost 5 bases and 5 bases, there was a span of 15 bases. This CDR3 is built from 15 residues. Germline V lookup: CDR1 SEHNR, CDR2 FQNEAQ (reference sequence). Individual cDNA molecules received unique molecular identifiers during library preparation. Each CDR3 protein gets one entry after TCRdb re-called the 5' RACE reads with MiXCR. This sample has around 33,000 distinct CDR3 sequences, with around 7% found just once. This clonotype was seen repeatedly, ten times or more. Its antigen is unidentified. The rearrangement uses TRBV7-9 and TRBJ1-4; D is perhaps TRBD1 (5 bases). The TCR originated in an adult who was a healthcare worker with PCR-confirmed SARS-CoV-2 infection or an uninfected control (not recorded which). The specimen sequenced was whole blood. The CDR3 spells CASSLVGGENEKLFF. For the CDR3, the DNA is TGTGCCAGCAGCCTCGTAGGAGGGGAAAATGAAAAACTGTTTTTT. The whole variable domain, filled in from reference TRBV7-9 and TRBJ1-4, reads DTGVSQNPRHKITKRGQNVTFRCDPISEHNRLYWYRQTLGQGPEFLTYFQNEAQLEKSRLLSDRFSAERPKGSFSTLEIQRTEQGDSAMYLCASSLVGGENEKLFFGSGTQLSVL.